A single sample is the source of the 6 T cell receptor beta chains below, sequenced in a study of shared clonotypes between healthy human individuals. Clones were read by immunoSEQ multiplex PCR, and TCRdb kept only the in-frame ones, dropping some. Here the sample spans more than 900,000 clones, more than 75% being singletons. The specimen was memory CD4+ T cells from PBMCs. Subset noted: CD45RA-negative fraction. These receptors were collected from a man aged 18 to 29 in good health. Some clones in this sample may be carry-over from other donors' samples.

This sequence joins TRBV7-2 and TRBJ1-1, with unresolved D. V lost 2 bases, J lost 0 bases, and 7 bases lay in between. Germline assignment: CDR1 SGHTA and CDR2 FQGNSA. The CDR3 covers 14 residues. CDR3 protein: CASSLIGMNTEAFF. The DNA for the CDR3 is TGTGCCAGCAGCTTAATTGGGATGAACACTGAAGCTTTCTTT.

This clone was counted a single time. The rearrangement uses TRBV6-1 and TRBJ2-2; the D gene is possibly TRBD2 (6 bases). Germline CDR1 and CDR2: MNHNS and SASEGT. This CDR3 spans 13 amino acids. With 4 bases removed from V and 7 bases from J, the gap between germline ends came to 10 bases. This CDR3 reads CASSVGGIGELFF. The CDR3 coding sequence is TGTGCCAGCAGTGTCGGAGGGATCGGGGAGCTGTTTTTT.

The chain combines TRBV5-1 with TRBJ1-2; D might be TRBD1 (6 bases). The CDR3 covers 13 residues. Germline loops: CDR1 SGHRS, CDR2 YFSETQ. V lost 7 bases and J lost 7, with 17 bases in between. The CDR3 spells CASRTLGTRGYTF. The CDR3 region has the DNA TGCGCCAGCCGTACGCTAGGGACACGTGGCTACACCTTC.

V and J are TRBV5-1 and TRBJ1-3, with 9 bases that match TRBD1. The J segment lost 3 bases and the V segment lost 3 bases, leaving 4 bases of the junction unmatched. CDR1 SGHRS and CDR2 YFSETQ come from the germline V gene. The CDR3 loop spans 15 amino acids. The CDR3 loop reads CASSSWTGDGNTIYF. The CDR3 DNA follows: TGCGCCAGCAGCTCATGGACAGGGGATGGAAACACCATATATTTT.

J is TRBJ1-2 and V is TRBV5-4; D is perhaps TRBD1 (6 bases). This CDR3 is 14 amino acids long. Germline V gene lookup returns CDR1 SGHNT and CDR2 YYREEE (reference sequence). Deletions cut 0 bases from V and 5 bases from J, with 11 bases between. CDR3 protein: CASSLDPGAYGYTF. The CDR3 DNA is TGTGCCAGCAGCTTGGATCCGGGGGCGTATGGCTACACCTTC.

In DNA, the CDR3 is TGTGCCAGCAGCTTATGGGACAGGGTAGCGGATACGCAGTATTTT. This translates into CASSLWDRVADTQYF. V usage is TRBV7-9 and J usage is TRBJ2-3, with 9 bases lining up with TRBD1. The CDR3 extends over 15 amino acids. CDR1 SEHNR and CDR2 FQNEAQ come from the germline V gene (reference sequence). The junction had 6 bases not matched to a gene; V was cut back by 2 bases and J by 6 bases.